This is a list of T cell receptor beta chains from one sample in a study of shared clonotypes between healthy human individuals. Clones were read by immunoSEQ multiplex PCR, and TCRdb kept only the in-frame ones, dropping some. The data contain about 2 million clones, about 95% of them singletons. What was sequenced was naive CD8+ T cells sorted from blood. Receptors were obtained from a young man in good health. Both conserved end residues are part of each CDR3. The D gene is left open where the match is weak. The size entry is marked missing in some rows and otherwise reads once, few, many or a size class.

v_gene	j_gene	d_gene	abundance	CDR3nt	CDR3aa
TRBV28	TRBJ1-1	TRBD1	.	TGTGCCAGCAGTACGGACAGGGCTAACACTGAAGCTTTCTTT	CASSTDRANTEAFF
TRBV30	TRBJ1-1	TRBD1	.	TGTGCCTGGAGTGGGGTTGGACAGGGATACACTGAAGCTTTCTTT	CAWSGVGQGYTEAFF
TRBV6-1	TRBJ1-2	.	.	TGTGCCAGCAGTGACGGGGGCTATGGCTACACCTTC	CASSDGGYGYTF
TRBV30	TRBJ1-4	.	.	TGTGCCTGGCTAATACGGGGAGAGGAGGAAAAACTGTTTTTT	CAWLIRGEEEKLFF
TRBV2	TRBJ2-2	TRBD1	.	TGTGCCAGCGGACAGGGAGAGAACACCGGGGAGCTGTTTTTT	CASGQGENTGELFF
TRBV5-6	TRBJ2-3	.	.	TGTGCCAGCAGCTTGCTAGTCACCACAGATACGCAGTATTTT	CASSLLVTTDTQYF
TRBV5-1	TRBJ2-1	TRBD2	.	TGCGCCAGCAGCCCCTGGACTAGCGATGAGCAGTTCTTC	CASSPWTSDEQFF
TRBV7-9	TRBJ2-3	.	.	TGTGCCAGCAGCTTCCCGGTGGACTACACAGATACGCAGTATTTT	CASSFPVDYTDTQYF
TRBV6-1	TRBJ1-4	TRBD1	.	TGTGCCAGCAGTGGGGGACAGCTAAATGAAAAACTGTTTTTT	CASSGGQLNEKLFF
TRBV19	TRBJ2-1	.	.	TGTGCCAGTAGTACCCTCTACAATGAGCAGTTCTTC	CASSTLYNEQFF
TRBV4-1	TRBJ2-1	TRBD2	.	TGCGCCAGCAGCCAAGATTCTAGCGGGGATGAGCAGTTCTTC	CASSQDSSGDEQFF
TRBV5-8	TRBJ2-5	.	.	TGTGCCAGCAGCTTGGGAGTTCAGAACCAAGAGACCCAGTACTTC	CASSLGVQNQETQYF
TRBV29-1	TRBJ2-1	TRBD2	.	TGCAGCGTTGAAGGGCTAGCGGGGGGCCTCTACAATGAGCAGTTCTTC	CSVEGLAGGLYNEQFF
TRBV27	TRBJ2-5	TRBD2	.	TGTGCCAGCAGTCCTTCTAGCGGGGAGTACCAAGAGACCCAGTACTTC	CASSPSSGEYQETQYF
TRBV7-7	TRBJ1-2	.	.	TGTGCTAGCGGAGAGAAGCCCGCGACGGATACTAACTATGGCTACACCTTC	CASGEKPATDTNYGYTF
TRBV4-3	TRBJ2-7	TRBD1	.	TGCGCCAGCAGCCTCGACAGGGGGCACTTCTACGAGCAGTACTTC	CASSLDRGHFYEQYF
TRBV27	TRBJ2-7	.	once	TGTGCCAGCGCCATTTCGGGGAGGGAGCAGTACTTC	CASAISGREQYF
TRBV7-6	TRBJ1-1	.	once	TGTGCCAGCAGCTTAGTGCTGGGGAACGCTGAAGCTTTCTTT	CASSLVLGNAEAFF
TRBV30	TRBJ1-2	.	.	TGTGCCTGGACCCCAGCATATCACTATGGCTACACCTTC	CAWTPAYHYGYTF
TRBV6-5	TRBJ1-6	.	.	TGTGCCAGCAGAGCCTACAGGGTAAATAATTCACCCCTCCACTTT	CASRAYRVNNSPLHF
TRBV27	TRBJ2-5	.	.	TGTGCCAGCAGTTTAGGAAGTGGACAGCCTGAAGAGACCCAGTACTTC	CASSLGSGQPEETQYF
TRBV4-3	TRBJ2-3	.	.	TGCGCCAGCAGCCAAGAGGGATGGGCTCGAGCAGATACGCAGTATTTT	CASSQEGWARADTQYF
TRBV4-3	TRBJ2-7	TRBD2	once	TGCGCCAGCAGCCTAGACCGGGACTACTACGAGCAGTACTTC	CASSLDRDYYEQYF
TRBV7-9	TRBJ2-1	TRBD1	.	TGTGCCAGCAGCTTTGGCGGGACAGGGATTTACAATGAGCAGTTCTTC	CASSFGGTGIYNEQFF
TRBV7-8	TRBJ1-3	.	.	TGTGCCAGCAGCAGCGACTACGACTCTGGAAACACCATATATTTT	CASSSDYDSGNTIYF
TRBV7-8	TRBJ1-1	.	.	TGTGCCAGCAGCCGGGCCACTGAAGCTTTCTTT	CASSRATEAFF
TRBV9	TRBJ2-4	.	.	TGTGCCAGCAGCACCCTAGAGGACATTCAGTACTTC	CASSTLEDIQYF
TRBV4-2	TRBJ2-5	.	.	TGTGCCAGCAGCCAAGAGTGGGGTAGCGTGGAGACCCAGTACTTC	CASSQEWGSVETQYF
TRBV2	TRBJ1-2	.	.	TGTGCCAGCAGTGGGTCGGAGGGGATCTATTATGGCTACACCTTC	CASSGSEGIYYGYTF
TRBV2	TRBJ2-5	TRBD2	.	TGTGCCAGCAGTGGACTAGCGGAAGAGACCCAGTACTTC	CASSGLAEETQYF
TRBV11-3	TRBJ1-4	.	.	TGTGCCAGCAGCTTAGAAAACGAACTAAAAAATGAAAAACTGTTTTTT	CASSLENELKNEKLFF
TRBV30	TRBJ2-7	TRBD1	.	TGTGCCTGGACTAAGACAGGGCTAACCTACGAGCAGTACTTC	CAWTKTGLTYEQYF
TRBV6-1	TRBJ2-1	TRBD2	.	TGTGCCAGCAGTGAATGGTTAGCGGGAGACTTCGATGAGCAGTTCTTC	CASSEWLAGDFDEQFF
TRBV4-1	TRBJ1-5	.	.	TGCGCCAGCAGCCAGACCGAGATAACCGATCAGCCCCAGCATTTT	CASSQTEITDQPQHF
TRBV19	TRBJ1-2	.	once	TGTGCCAGTATCCCCGCTGACAGGCCTCGCGGCTACACCTTC	CASIPADRPRGYTF
TRBV4-1	TRBJ2-3	TRBD1	.	TGCGCCAGCAGCCAACTCCAGGGGGACACAGATACGCAGTATTTT	CASSQLQGDTDTQYF
TRBV6-5	TRBJ2-1	.	once	TGTGCCAGCAGTTATACTTTGTTGACTAATGAGCAGTTCTTC	CASSYTLLTNEQFF
TRBV6-5	TRBJ2-3	TRBD2	.	TGTGCCAGCAGTAGACTAGCGGGATCGGAAGATACGCAGTATTTT	CASSRLAGSEDTQYF
TRBV9	TRBJ2-7	TRBD2	.	TGTGCCAGCAGCGCTAGCCCTAGCGGGAGTAACGAGCAGTACTTC	CASSASPSGSNEQYF
TRBV6-6	TRBJ1-1	.	.	TGTGCCAGCAGTCCCTGGAGTAGAATGAACACTGAAGCTTTCTTT	CASSPWSRMNTEAFF
TRBV7-9	TRBJ2-7	.	.	TGTGCCAGCAGATCCACAGGTACGGGGAACTACGAGCAGTACTTC	CASRSTGTGNYEQYF
TRBV7-9	TRBJ2-7	.	few	TGTGCCAGCAGCTTAGGGGGAGACGAGCAGTACTTC	CASSLGGDEQYF
TRBV9	TRBJ2-7	TRBD1	.	TGTGCCAGCAGCGGGACAGGGAGAGACGAGCAGTACTTC	CASSGTGRDEQYF
TRBV5-8	TRBJ2-7	TRBD1	.	TGTGCCAGCAGCGCAATCCGGGACAGGGGTAGAGAGCAGTACTTC	CASSAIRDRGREQYF
TRBV25-1	TRBJ1-1	.	.	TGTGCCAGCAGTGCCCTGGGGGAATTGGGCACTGAAGCTTTCTTT	CASSALGELGTEAFF
TRBV19	TRBJ2-7	TRBD1	.	TGTGCCAGTAGTTCCCAGGACAGGATGGGGTACGAGCAGTACTTC	CASSSQDRMGYEQYF
TRBV25-1	TRBJ2-1	.	.	TGTGCCAGCAGTCTTATGGGCTCCTACAATGAGCAGTTCTTC	CASSLMGSYNEQFF
TRBV5-6	TRBJ2-3	.	.	TGTGCCAGCAGCCCTCCTTGGGGCGGGGGCACAGATACGCAGTATTTT	CASSPPWGGGTDTQYF
TRBV5-1	TRBJ2-3	.	.	TGCGCCAGCAGCTTGGCAGATGTAAGGAGCACAGATACGCAGTATTTT	CASSLADVRSTDTQYF